Shown below are 16 T cell receptor beta chains from a single sample sequenced in a study of T cell repertoires in cytomegalovirus infection. Antigens for these TCRs are unknown. TCRdb redid the calling of the reads with MiXCR, one entry per CDR3 protein. The table includes just over 450,000 distinct CDR3 sequences, about 42% detected once. Source: cultured PBMCs, taken from culture after CMV antigen stimulation. These receptors were taken from a human donor in good health (CMV status not recorded). Some clones in this sample may be carry-over from other donors' samples.

The chain links TRBV11-2 to TRBJ2-1, with TRBD2 as a possible D gene (6 bases). The CDR3 totals 16 residues. Between the trimmed V and J ends, which lost 5 bases and 5 bases, there was a span of 19 bases. CDR1 is SGHAT and CDR2 is FQNNGV in the germline V gene. The CDR3 reads CASSQHPGLGNNEQFF. The DNA for the CDR3 is TGTGCCAGCAGCCAACATCCGGGACTGGGCAACAATGAGCAGTTCTTC.

This clonotype was detected only a few times. The rearrangement links TRBV6-1 to TRBJ1-6; D is perhaps TRBD1 (6 bases). The CDR3 is made up of 12 amino acids. Germline V gives CDR1 MNHNS, CDR2 SASEGT. V was trimmed by 8 bases and J by 6 bases, leaving 8 bases between them. The CDR3 region is CASRTANSPLHF. The CDR3 DNA follows: TGTGCCAGCCGGACAGCTAATTCACCCCTCCACTTT.

This clonotype was observed a few times. This chain uses TRBV6-1 with TRBJ2-7; D unclear. Germline V gene data show CDR1 as MNHNS and CDR2 as SASEGT. The V gene lost 5 bases and the J gene lost 6 bases, with 20 bases spanning the gap. There are 15 residues in the CDR3. CDR3 nucleotide sequence: TGTGCCAGCAGTTGGAACGGGCGATTCCCCTCCGAGCAGTACTTC. Protein sequence: CASSWNGRFPSEQYF.

The table lists this clonotype with a few counts. The V and J genes are TRBV7-2 and TRBJ2-5; D gene unclear. There are 15 residues in the CDR3. The germline V gene has CDR1 SGHTA and CDR2 FQGNSA. Trimming removed 2 bases from V and 3 bases from J, with 13 bases in between. CDR3 sequence: CASSLLVELEETQYF. The CDR3 region has the DNA TGTGCCAGCAGCTTATTAGTCGAGCTCGAAGAGACCCAGTACTTC.

This CDR3 reads CASSLAGGVSAFF. CDR3 bases: TGTGCCAGCAGCTTAGCTGGGGGAGTTAGTGCTTTCTTT. The chain is built from TRBV7-9 and TRBJ1-1, with D possibly being TRBD1 (5 bases). Germline CDR1 reads SEHNR; CDR2 reads FQNEAQ (reference sequence). CDR3 size: 13 residues. The V end lost 0 bases, the J end lost 11 bases, and 13 bases lay between the germline ends.

The genes are TRBV7-2 and TRBJ2-7; D is uncertain. Trimming removed 5 bases from V and 6 bases from J, with 14 bases in between. The CDR3 contains 13 residues. The germline gives CDR1 SGHTA, CDR2 FQGNSA. DNA for the CDR3: TGTGCCAGCAGCCCGTCCCCCAGTCGCGAGCAGTACTTC. Its protein product is CASSPSPSREQYF.

The chain joins TRBV10-1 to TRBJ2-5; D unclear. CDR3 length: 14 residues. The ends were cut back, 0 bases at V and 2 bases at J, with 7 bases in the middle. Germline V lookup: CDR1 WNHNN, CDR2 SYGVQD (reference sequence). Here the CDR3 reads CASSESAVQETQYF. In DNA form, the CDR3 reads TGCGCCAGCAGTGAGTCTGCAGTTCAAGAGACCCAGTACTTC.

In its sample, this clonotype was seen a few times. V usage is TRBV12-5 and J usage is TRBJ1-1; TRBD1 might be the D (5 bases). The CDR3 length is 14 residues. Germline V gives CDR1 LGHNT, CDR2 FRNRAP. The V gene lost 5 bases and the J gene lost 4 bases, with 14 bases spanning the gap. CDR3 region: CASGNSRQLTEAFF. The CDR3 DNA reads TGTGCTAGTGGTAACTCTAGACAGCTCACTGAAGCTTTCTTT.

The rearrangement uses TRBV29-1 and TRBJ2-7, with 7 bases matching TRBD2. Germline CDR1 and CDR2: SQVTM and ANQGSEA. V gave up 4 bases and J gave up 3 bases; unmatched junction bases: 0. The CDR3 is 11 amino acids. Written as DNA, the CDR3 is TGCAGCGTTGGGGACTACTACGAGCAGTACTTC. Protein: CSVGDYYEQYF.

The genes are TRBV6-2 or TRBV6-3 and TRBJ2-1, with D hard to call. The germline V gene has CDR1 MNHEY and CDR2 SVGEGT. The CDR3 is 11 amino acids. Trimming took 7 bases from V and 3 from J, leaving 4 bases between them. CDR3 residues: CASNFYNEQFF. The CDR3 nucleotides read TGTGCCAGCAATTTCTACAATGAGCAGTTCTTC.

This chain joins TRBV24-1 and TRBJ2-1; the D gene could be TRBD1 or TRBD2 (5 bases each). V was shortened by 4 bases and J by 12 bases, with 9 bases between the two germline ends. CDR1 is KGHDR and CDR2 is SFDVKD in the germline V gene. This CDR3 is built from 11 residues. The CDR3 sequence is CATSEGERQFF. As DNA, the CDR3 is TGTGCCACCAGTGAGGGGGAGAGGCAGTTCTTC.

The V call is TRBV11-2, the J call TRBJ2-7; no clear D gene. V was shortened by 3 bases and J by 1 base, with 7 bases between the two germline ends. CDR1 SGHAT and CDR2 FQNNGV come from the germline V gene. The length of the CDR3 is 13 residues. The chain's CDR3 is CASSLSLSYEQYF. CDR3 sequence (DNA): TGTGCCAGCAGCTTGTCACTATCCTACGAGCAGTACTTC. The full variable domain, with the rest looked up from reference TRBV11-2 and TRBJ2-7, is EAGVAQSPRYKIIEKRQSVAFWCNPISGHATLYWYQQILGQGPKLLIQFQNNGVVDDSQLPKDRFSAERLKGVDSTLKIQPAKLEDSAVYLCASSLSLSYEQYFGPGTRLTVT.

This clonotype has only a few counts. V and J are TRBV7-2 and TRBJ2-5; no reliable D call. Germline CDR1 is SGHTA and CDR2 is FQGNSA. V lost 2 bases to trimming and J lost 1 base, with 8 bases between them. The CDR3 sequence is 14 residues long. The CDR3 DNA reads TGTGCCAGCAGCTTAAGGCGGACCCAAGAGACCCAGTACTTC. This encodes CASSLRRTQETQYF.

The CDR3 DNA is TGTGCCAGCAGTTTAGCTGTTGACACAGATACGCAGTATTTT. Translated: CASSLAVDTDTQYF. The chain combines TRBV12-3 or TRBV12-4 with TRBJ2-3; D call uncertain. This CDR3 region has 14 residues. Trimming removed 0 bases from V and 2 bases from J, with 6 bases in between.

The V call is TRBV28, the J call TRBJ1-2, with D possibly being TRBD1 (6 bases). The V and J ends lost 3 bases and 0 bases respectively, with 8 bases between them. Germline V gives CDR1 MDHEN, CDR2 SYDVKM. This CDR3 region has 14 residues. For the CDR3, the DNA is TGTGCCAGCAGTTTTCGACAGGCTAACTATGGCTACACCTTC. This gives the protein CASSFRQANYGYTF.

The chain recombines TRBV7-9 with TRBJ1-2; D gene ambiguous. CDR1 and CDR2 (germline): SEHNR, FQNEAQ (reference sequence). The CDR3 has 13 residues. V was shortened by 5 bases and J by 5 bases, with 12 bases between the two germline ends. DNA of the CDR3: TGTGCCAGCAGCCATTCAGACTATTATGGCTACACCTTC. Protein sequence: CASSHSDYYGYTF.